One sample yielded the 29 T cell receptor beta chains listed below, sequenced in a study of cytomegalovirus exposure and HLA in healthy donors. The protocol was immunoSEQ multiplex PCR, while the TCRdb copy is restricted to in-frame clones and leaves out a portion. The sample yields some 140,000 clones, 75% to 90% seen once. Input material: PBMCs. Receptor source: a young man in good health and CMV-seropositive.

The V gene is TRBV5-1, the J gene TRBJ2-3; 10 bases fit TRBD2. In germline, CDR1 is SGHRS, CDR2 YFSETQ. This CDR3 spans 16 amino acids. V trimming: 0 bases; J trimming: 3 bases; junction bases outside the gene matches: 4. The CDR3: CASSLGTSGLTDTQYF. The DNA of the CDR3 is TGCGCCAGCAGCTTGGGGACTAGCGGTTTAACAGATACGCAGTATTTT.

The genes are TRBV13 and TRBJ2-1; D possibly corresponds to TRBD1 (5 bases). The V end was cut by 2 bases, the J end by 4 bases, with 15 bases between. The germline CDR1 and CDR2 sequences are PRHDT and FYEKMQ (reference sequence). The CDR3 runs to 16 residues. CDR3 sequence (DNA): TGTGCCAGCAGCTTAAGGCGCAGGGAACCTTACAATGAGCAGTTCTTC. Amino acids: CASSLRRREPYNEQFF.

This chain joins TRBV7-3 and TRBJ1-2, with 8 bases lining up with TRBD1. The CDR3 is made up of 15 amino acids. Germline CDR1 SGHTA, CDR2 FQGTGA. Unmatched junction bases numbered 6, after V lost 2 bases and J lost 4 bases. CDR3 in DNA: TGTGCCAGCAGCTTAGGGCCAGGGGGCCTCTATGGCTACACCTTC. This translates into CASSLGPGGLYGYTF.

V gene TRBV4-1 combines with J gene TRBJ2-3; 11 nucleotides line up with TRBD2. Per germline, CDR1 MGHRA and CDR2 YSYEKL. The junction had 9 bases not matched to a gene; V was cut back by 0 bases and J by 7 bases. CDR3 length: 17 amino acids. The CDR3 spells CASSQDQVAGGRNTQYF. The CDR3 nucleotides read TGCGCCAGCAGCCAAGATCAGGTAGCGGGGGGGCGAAATACGCAGTATTTT.

A few counts support this clone. This chain connects TRBV9 to TRBJ2-1; D possibly corresponds to TRBD2 (6 bases). CDR3 length equals 13 residues. Trimming stripped 4 bases from V and 13 bases from J, with 18 bases between. CDR1 and CDR2 from the germline V gene are SGDLS and YYNGEE. The CDR3 DNA reads TGTGCCAGCAGCATCCTCCCCGGGGAGGAACAGTTCTTC. Translated: CASSILPGEEQFF.

The rearrangement joins TRBV9 to TRBJ1-2, with 11 bases lining up with TRBD1. Germline V gene sequence: CDR1 SGDLS, CDR2 YYNGEE. The CDR3 length is 14 residues. V lost 4 bases and J lost 8; bases outside the gene matches: 7. This CDR3 reads CASSQRDRGLGYTF. As DNA, the CDR3 is TGTGCCAGCAGCCAACGGGACAGGGGGTTGGGCTACACCTTC.

The chain combines TRBV2 with TRBJ1-2, with TRBD1 identical over 12 bases. The CDR3 is made up of 15 amino acids. CDR1 and CDR2 from the germline V gene are SNHLY and FYNNEI. J was trimmed by 6 bases and V by 4 bases; bases with no gene match: 6. DNA for the CDR3: TGTGCCAGCAGTGTCAGGGACAGGGGGCGCGATGGCTACACCTTC. This sequence encodes CASSVRDRGRDGYTF.

This chain uses TRBV7-9 with TRBJ2-7; no firm D call. Trimming removed 1 base at V and 3 bases at J, with 7 bases between. Per the germline V gene, CDR1 is SEHNR and CDR2 is FQNEAQ (reference sequence). CDR3 size: 13 residues. The CDR3 nucleotides are TGTGCCAGCAGCTTAGACACCCGCTACGAGCAGTACTTC. It yields the protein CASSLDTRYEQYF.

This clone was recorded once. In DNA form, the CDR3 reads TGTGCCAGTAGTATAGGGGGGGCGCAGGACAGGGGCTATGGCTACACCTTC. It codes for CASSIGGAQDRGYGYTF. This rearrangement joins TRBV19 to TRBJ1-2; 9 bases align to TRBD1. This CDR3 is built from 17 residues. Germline-derived CDR1 and CDR2 are LNHDA and SQIVND (reference sequence). V was clipped by 1 base and J by 4 bases; unmatched bases: 10.

The rearrangement links TRBV27 to TRBJ2-4, with 12 bases lining up with TRBD1. V lost 4 bases and J lost 8; bases outside the gene matches: 9. The CDR3 sequence is 16 residues long. Germline CDR1 reads MNHEY; CDR2 reads SMNVEV (reference sequence). CDR3 in amino acids: CASSSGTGGSRYIQYF. CDR3 coding DNA: TGTGCCAGCAGTTCAGGGACAGGGGGCTCAAGGTACATTCAGTACTTC.

This rearrangement joins TRBV29-1 to TRBJ1-1, with 8 bases lining up with TRBD1. Trimming took 4 bases from V and 5 from J; bases not matched to a gene: 3. The germline V gene encodes CDR1 SQVTM and CDR2 ANQGSEA. The CDR3 totals 12 residues. CDR3 protein: CSVGTGPTEAFF. Written as DNA, the CDR3 is TGCAGCGTTGGGACAGGGCCGACTGAAGCTTTCTTT.

The CDR3 reads CASSSTTGGDTGELFF. The CDR3 region has the DNA TGTGCCAGCAGCTCCACGACAGGGGGGGACACCGGGGAGCTGTTTTTT. This chain connects TRBV7-9 to TRBJ2-2; 9 bases agree with TRBD1. With 4 bases clipped from V and 3 bases from J, the junction kept 6 bases outside the gene matches. CDR1 and CDR2 from the germline V gene are SEHNR and FQNEAQ (reference sequence). CDR3 length: 16 residues. Variable domain in full (rest from reference TRBV7-9 and TRBJ2-2): DTGVSQNPRHKITKRGQNVTFRCDPISEHNRLYWYRQTLGQGPEFLTYFQNEAQLEKSRLLSDRFSAERPKGSFSTLEIQRTEQGDSAMYLCASSSTTGGDTGELFFGEGSRLTVL.

Only one count was recorded for this clone. V and J are TRBV30 and TRBJ1-5; maybe TRBD1 (5 bases). The CDR3 spans 14 residues. Germline CDR1 and CDR2: GTSNPN and SVGIG (reference sequence). With 3 bases removed from V and 5 bases from J, the gap between germline ends came to 14 bases. Here the CDR3 reads CAWSPWGGDQPQHF. The CDR3 nucleotides are TGTGCCTGGAGCCCTTGGGGGGGGGATCAGCCCCAGCATTTT.

This rearrangement joins TRBV27 to TRBJ1-5, with TRBD1 matching 8 bases. The CDR3 is 15 amino acids. CDR1 and CDR2 (germline): MNHEY, SMNVEV (reference sequence). After removal of 6 bases from V and 4 bases from J, the junction contained 8 bases not matched to a gene. The CDR3, as DNA: TGTGCCAGCAGCCCGAGGACAGGGCGAAATCAGCCCCAGCATTTT. Encoded protein: CASSPRTGRNQPQHF.

The V and J genes are TRBV7-2 and TRBJ1-5; 10 bases map to TRBD1. The V gene end was trimmed by 5 bases and the J gene end by 0 bases; junction bases not matched to a gene: 13. The CDR3 runs 19 residues. Germline CDR1 reads SGHTA; CDR2 reads FQGNSA. The CDR3 here is CASSRPPTGGLSSNQPQHF. The CDR3 nucleotides read TGTGCCAGCAGCCGCCCCCCGACAGGGGGCTTAAGTAGCAATCAGCCCCAGCATTTT.

The rearrangement links TRBV9 to TRBJ2-6; D gene uncertain. V was pared by 3 bases and J by 0 bases, with 7 bases between. Germline CDR1 SGDLS, CDR2 YYNGEE. The CDR3 has 15 amino acids. CDR3 loop: CASSAHSSGANVLTF. The CDR3 region has the DNA TGTGCCAGCAGCGCGCACAGCTCTGGGGCCAACGTCCTGACTTTC.

The rearrangement uses TRBV5-8 and TRBJ2-7; 7 bases align to TRBD1. V lost 3 bases to trimming and J lost 3 bases; unmatched junction nucleotides: 9. Germline CDR1 and CDR2: SGHTS and YDEGEE. The CDR3 length is 15 residues. In DNA form, the CDR3 reads TGTGCCAGCAGCTGGACTCCGGGACAGCTCTACGAGCAGTACTTC. Protein product: CASSWTPGQLYEQYF.

V is TRBV7-2 and J is TRBJ1-1, with 10 bases that match TRBD1. The V gene end was trimmed by 5 bases and the J gene end by 3 bases; junction bases not matched to a gene: 3. The CDR3 sequence is 14 residues long. Germline CDR1 is SGHTA and CDR2 is FQGNSA. This chain's CDR3 is CASSRQGAYTEAFF. The CDR3 nucleotides read TGTGCCAGCAGCAGACAGGGGGCTTACACTGAAGCTTTCTTT. Full variable domain (outside the CDR3, taken from reference TRBV7-2 and TRBJ1-1): GAGVSQSPSNKVTEKGKDVELRCDPISGHTALYWYRQSLGQGLEFLIYFQGNSAPDKSGLPSDRFSAERTGGSVSTLTIQRTQQEDSAVYLCASSRQGAYTEAFFGQGTRLTVV.

The chain is built from TRBV6-1 and TRBJ2-7, with no clear D. Germline CDR1 MNHNS, CDR2 SASEGT. Trimming pared 0 bases from V and 3 bases from J, leaving 12 bases between. The CDR3 extends over 15 amino acids. This CDR3 reads CASSEALDIVYEQYF. The CDR3 DNA reads as TGTGCCAGCAGTGAAGCGCTTGACATAGTCTACGAGCAGTACTTC.

The gene calls are TRBV19 and TRBJ1-1; 8 positions match TRBD1. The trim removed 3 bases at V and 3 bases at J, leaving 12 bases unmatched. The germline V gene has CDR1 LNHDA and CDR2 SQIVND (reference sequence). The CDR3 loop spans 17 amino acids. CDR3 coding DNA: TGTGCCAGTAGTATCCCGACCCGGACAGGGAAGGACACTGAAGCTTTCTTT. Translated, it gives CASSIPTRTGKDTEAFF.

The chain joins TRBV7-2 to TRBJ2-1, with D possibly TRBD2 on 6 matching bases. Germline V gene sequence: CDR1 SGHTA, CDR2 FQGNSA. V was cut by 2 bases and J by 10 bases, with 18 bases left in between. The CDR3 consists of 15 residues. The CDR3 region has the DNA TGTGCCAGCAGCTTATCCGGTGTCGATGGGGGGGAGCAGTTCTTC. Its protein is CASSLSGVDGGEQFF.

The chain uses TRBV9 and TRBJ1-4; TRBD1 matches at 8 bases. J gave up 6 bases and V 4 bases, and 8 bases lay outside the gene matches. The CDR3 has 15 residues. Per germline, CDR1 SGDLS and CDR2 YYNGEE. CDR3 residues: CASSQRTGNYEKLFF. DNA of the CDR3: TGTGCCAGCAGCCAACGGACAGGGAACTATGAAAAACTGTTTTTT. The full variable domain, in which reference TRBV9 and TRBJ1-4 provide the parts outside the CDR3, is DSGVTQTPKHLITATGQRVTLRCSPRSGDLSVYWYQQSLDQGLQFLIQYYNGEERAKGNILERFSAQQFPDLHSELNLSSLELGDSALYFCASSQRTGNYEKLFFGSGTQLSVL.

V gene TRBV12-5 combines with J gene TRBJ1-2, with 8 bases lining up with TRBD1. Trimming took 3 bases from V and 3 from J; bases not matched to a gene: 12. The CDR3 runs to 17 residues. Germline V lookup: CDR1 LGHNT, CDR2 FRNRAP. DNA of the CDR3: TGTGCTAGTGGTTTTCGGGCAGGGGGCAGGGTGGACTATGGCTACACCTTC. Translation: CASGFRAGGRVDYGYTF.

J is TRBJ2-1 and V is TRBV5-4; D is unclear. CDR1 SGHNT and CDR2 YYREEE come from the germline V gene (reference sequence). V was cut by 4 bases and J by 8 bases, with 19 bases left in between. The CDR3 sequence is 15 residues long. The DNA of the CDR3 is TGTGCCAGCAGCCCCTATGGTCTAGTCTGGGATGAGCAGTTCTTC. Its protein is CASSPYGLVWDEQFF.

This clone was observed once. The chain recombines TRBV2 with TRBJ2-7, with 9 positions matching TRBD2. Germline V gene data show CDR1 as SNHLY and CDR2 as FYNNEI. V trimming: 6 bases; J trimming: 2 bases; junction bases outside the gene matches: 5. This CDR3 has 14 residues. The CDR3 DNA is TGTGCCAGCAGGTGGACTAGCGTTGCCTACGAGCAGTACTTC. It translates to CASRWTSVAYEQYF.

This chain connects TRBV9 to TRBJ2-1, with 16 bases matching TRBD2. The germline V gene has CDR1 SGDLS and CDR2 YYNGEE. CDR3 length: 17 amino acids. V lost 4 bases and J lost 9; bases outside the gene matches: 10. In DNA form, the CDR3 reads TGTGCCAGCAGCCAGACCGGGACTAGCGGGAGGGTCGGTGAGCAGTTCTTC. Translated: CASSQTGTSGRVGEQFF.

The chain has TRBV7-6 and TRBJ2-1, with 9 nucleotides matching TRBD2. There are 15 residues in the CDR3. Germline-derived CDR1 and CDR2 are SGHVS and FNYEAQ. J gave up 5 bases and V 5 bases, and 7 bases lay outside the gene matches. For the CDR3, the DNA is TGTGCCAGCAGCACCGGGACTAGCAGTAACAATGAGCAGTTCTTC. This encodes CASSTGTSSNNEQFF.

This clone was observed once. V gene TRBV14 combines with J gene TRBJ2-1, with D perhaps matching TRBD2 (6 bases). Trimming removed 3 bases from V and 8 bases from J, with 14 bases in between. Germline V gene sequence: CDR1 SGHDN, CDR2 FVKESK. CDR3 length equals 14 residues. The CDR3 loop reads CASSQAIWGDEQFF. The CDR3 region has the DNA TGTGCCAGCAGCCAGGCTATCTGGGGGGATGAGCAGTTCTTC.

The rearrangement uses TRBV7-2 and TRBJ1-5; D gene uncertain. CDR3 length: 16 residues. Per the germline V gene, CDR1 is SGHTA and CDR2 is FQGNSA. Trimming took off 2 bases at V and 1 base at J, with 12 bases between the two ends. CDR3 nucleotides: TGTGCCAGCAGCTTAAAGCCACAGCCCAGCAATCAGCCCCAGCATTTT. Translation: CASSLKPQPSNQPQHF.